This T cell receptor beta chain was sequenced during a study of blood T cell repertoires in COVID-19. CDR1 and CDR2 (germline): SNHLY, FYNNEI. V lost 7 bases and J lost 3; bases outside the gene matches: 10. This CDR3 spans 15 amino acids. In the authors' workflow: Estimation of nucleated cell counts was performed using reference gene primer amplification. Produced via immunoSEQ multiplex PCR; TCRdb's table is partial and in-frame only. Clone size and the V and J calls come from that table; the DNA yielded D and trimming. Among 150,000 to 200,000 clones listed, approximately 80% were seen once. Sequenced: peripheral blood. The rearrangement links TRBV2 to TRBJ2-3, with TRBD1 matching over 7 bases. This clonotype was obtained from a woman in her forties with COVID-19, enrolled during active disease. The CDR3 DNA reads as TGTGCCAGCACCATACAGGGGCGAGAAACAGATACGCAGTATTTT. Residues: CASTIQGRETDTQYF. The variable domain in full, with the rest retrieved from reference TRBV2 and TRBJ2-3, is EPEVTQTPSHQVTQMGQEVILRCVPISNHLYFYWYRQILGQKVEFLVSFYNNEISEKSEIFDDQFSVERPDGSNFTLKIRSTKLEDSAMYFCASTIQGRETDTQYFGPGTRLTVL.